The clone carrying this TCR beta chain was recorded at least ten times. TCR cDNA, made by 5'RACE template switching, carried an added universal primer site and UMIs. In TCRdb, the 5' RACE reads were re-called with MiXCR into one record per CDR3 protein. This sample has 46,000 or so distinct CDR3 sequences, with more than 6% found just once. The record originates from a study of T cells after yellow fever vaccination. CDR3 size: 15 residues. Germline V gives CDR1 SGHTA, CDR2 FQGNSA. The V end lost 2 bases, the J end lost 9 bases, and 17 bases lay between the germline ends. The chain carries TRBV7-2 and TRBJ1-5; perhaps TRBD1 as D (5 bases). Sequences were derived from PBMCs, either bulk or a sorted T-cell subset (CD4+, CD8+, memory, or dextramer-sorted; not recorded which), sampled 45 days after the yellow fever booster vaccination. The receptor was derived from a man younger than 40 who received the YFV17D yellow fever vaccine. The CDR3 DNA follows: TGTGCCAGCAGCTTAACCTGGGACTCTGTGGGGCCCCAGCATTTT. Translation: CASSLTWDSVGPQHF.